The rows below give T cell receptor beta chains drawn from one sample of a study of CD8+CD57+ T cells in acquired aplastic anemia. TCRdb ran MiXCR on the reads and lists one entry per CDR3 protein. The profile shows some 150,000 distinct CDR3 sequences, around two fifths of them singletons. What was sequenced was sorted CD4+, CD8+, or CD8+CD57+ T cells (not recorded which) from PBMCs. The source is a human donor in good health, serving as a control. The CDR3 runs from the conserved cysteine through the conserved F or W. D genes are given only for firm matches. Expanded clones are given a class, and other clones once, few, many or no size at all.

v_gene	j_gene	abundance	d_gene	CDR3aa	CDR3nt
TRBV25-1	TRBJ1-6	once	TRBD1	CASSGQYNSPLHF	TGTGCCAGCTCGGGACAGTATAATTCACCCCTCCACTTT
TRBV20-1	TRBJ2-7	.	.	CSARPPTGPSPQQYF	TGCAGTGCTAGGCCTCCCACAGGGCCGTCTCCGCAGCAGTACTTC
TRBV9	TRBJ1-1	many	.	CASSPRTGFTEAFF	TGTGCCAGCAGCCCTCGCACAGGATTCACTGAAGCTTTCTTT
TRBV29-1	TRBJ2-6	.	.	CSVDGSSGANVLAF	TGCAGCGTGGACGGATCCTCCGGGGCCAACGTCCTGGCTTTC
TRBV10-3	TRBJ2-1	.	.	CAISVTYDGQFF	TGTGCCATCAGTGTGACGTACGATGGGCAGTTCTTC
TRBV2	TRBJ2-5	.	TRBD1	CASNMDRKETQYF	TGTGCCAGCAATATGGACAGGAAAGAGACCCAGTACTTC
TRBV30	TRBJ1-5	many	.	CAWSSFQGQPQHF	TGTGCCTGGAGCTCCTTCCAGGGACAGCCCCAGCATTTT
TRBV15	TRBJ2-7	.	.	CATSRDRLYEQYF	TGTGCCACCAGCAGAGACAGGCTGTACGAGCAGTACTTC
TRBV18	TRBJ2-3	once	TRBD2	CASSPQTSGADTQYF	TGTGCCAGCTCACCTCAGACTAGCGGGGCAGATACGCAGTATTTT
TRBV19	TRBJ2-5	.	.	CASSIQGAQETQYF	TGTGCCAGTAGTATACAGGGTGCCCAAGAGACCCAGTACTTC
TRBV10-1	TRBJ2-7	.	.	CASSAGDYEQYF	TGCGCCAGCAGTGCTGGAGACTACGAGCAGTACTTC
TRBV7-9	TRBJ1-1	few	TRBD1	CASSSTDGDRGGAFF	TGTGCCAGCAGCTCCACCGACGGGGACAGGGGTGGAGCTTTCTTT
TRBV9	TRBJ1-3	.	.	CASSDGIGLSGNTIYF	TGTGCCAGCTCGGATGGGATAGGGCTCTCTGGGAACACCATATATTTT
TRBV2	TRBJ2-7	many	.	CASSEVPYEQYF	TGTGCCAGCAGTGAGGTACCCTACGAGCAGTACTTC
TRBV20-1	TRBJ1-5	many	.	CSARNFRGPGQIGPQHF	TGCAGTGCTAGAAATTTTCGGGGTCCGGGGCAAATCGGGCCCCAGCATTTT
TRBV19	TRBJ1-2	many	TRBD1	CASSADRGRNYGYTF	TGTGCCAGTAGTGCTGACAGGGGACGTAACTATGGCTACACCTTC
TRBV2	TRBJ1-2	.	TRBD1	CASSESRTGSYGYTF	TGTGCCAGCAGTGAGAGTCGGACAGGGAGCTATGGCTACACCTTC
TRBV6-1	TRBJ1-4	.	.	CASRRVIGEKLFF	TGTGCCAGCCGCAGAGTGATTGGCGAAAAACTGTTTTTT
TRBV20-1	TRBJ1-1	many	.	CSGGGNTEAFF	TGCAGTGGGGGGGGGAACACTGAAGCTTTCTTT
TRBV11-3	TRBJ2-7	many	.	CASSLGADGSYEQYF	TGTGCCAGCAGCTTGGGGGCCGACGGATCCTACGAGCAGTACTTC
TRBV29-1	TRBJ2-7	.	.	CSVVQGLNEQYF	TGCAGCGTTGTCCAGGGTTTAAACGAGCAGTACTTC
TRBV28	TRBJ1-1	.	.	CASKRGANTEAFF	TGTGCCAGCAAGCGGGGCGCGAACACTGAAGCTTTCTTT
TRBV29-1	TRBJ1-5	.	.	CSVDRGITDTQHF	TGCAGCGTTGATAGGGGGATAACAGATACGCAGCATTTT
TRBV6-1	TRBJ2-1	many	TRBD2	CASRPGLAFLSYNEQFF	TGTGCCAGCAGACCGGGACTAGCGTTCCTCTCCTACAATGAGCAGTTCTTC